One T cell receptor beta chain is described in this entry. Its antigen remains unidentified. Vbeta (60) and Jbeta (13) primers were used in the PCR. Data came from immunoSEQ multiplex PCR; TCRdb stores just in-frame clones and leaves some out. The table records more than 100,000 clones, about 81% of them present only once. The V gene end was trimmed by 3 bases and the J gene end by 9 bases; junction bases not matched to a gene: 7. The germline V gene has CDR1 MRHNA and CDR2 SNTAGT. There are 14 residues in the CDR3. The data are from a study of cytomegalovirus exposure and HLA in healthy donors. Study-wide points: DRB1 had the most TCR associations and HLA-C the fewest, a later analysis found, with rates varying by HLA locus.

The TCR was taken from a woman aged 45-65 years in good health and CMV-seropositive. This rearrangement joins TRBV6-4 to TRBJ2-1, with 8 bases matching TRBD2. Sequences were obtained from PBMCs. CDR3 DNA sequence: TGTGCCAGCAGTGAGGGACTAGGGGCGAGTGAGCAGTTCTTC. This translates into CASSEGLGASEQFF.